This T cell receptor beta chain was found in a study of CD8 T cells in Susac syndrome. A quantity of about 0.5 to 1 ug RNA underwent reverse transcription using random hexamers. TCRdb redid the calling of the immunoSEQ multiplex PCR reads with MiXCR, one entry per CDR3 protein. The sample holds under 550,000 distinct CDR3 sequences, 75% to 90% seen once. Germline V CDR1 and CDR2: SNHLY, FYNNEI. Trimming pared 9 bases from V and 1 base from J, leaving 14 bases between. The length of the CDR3 is 14 residues. Purification of the CD8+ and CD4+ T cells relied on negative isolation, and TEMRA cells underwent FACS enrichment.

V usage is TRBV2 and J usage is TRBJ2-3, with D unresolved. The clonotype originates from a human donor with multiple sclerosis. The sequencing input was CD8+ T cells from PBMCs. The CDR3 DNA is TGTGCCAGATCGGGTCAGACCCGCACAGATACGCAGTATTTT. Its protein is CARSGQTRTDTQYF.